The 24 T cell receptor beta chains presented below share a single source sample, sequenced in a study of shared clonotypes between healthy human individuals. TCRdb's copy holds only in-frame clones and misses some; the assay was immunoSEQ multiplex PCR. The data hold fewer than 500,000 clones, with almost 80% observed a single time. The sample consisted of PBMCs. These receptors all stem from a woman in her 40s in good health. Some clones in this sample may be carry-over from other donors' samples.

This sequence joins TRBV5-6 and TRBJ2-1, with TRBD2 matching over 13 bases. Germline values: CDR1 SGHDT, CDR2 YYEEEE. The J segment lost 8 bases and the V segment lost 4 bases, leaving 12 bases of the junction unmatched. The CDR3 totals 17 residues. Here the CDR3 reads CASSRRSGLAGMDEQFF. The CDR3 nucleotides read TGTGCCAGCAGCCGTCGTTCGGGACTAGCGGGAATGGATGAGCAGTTCTTC.

The chain uses TRBV28 and TRBJ1-2; 10 bases are a match to TRBD1. V dropped 5 bases and J dropped 5; count of bases not matched to a gene: 14. The CDR3 consists of 17 residues. Germline CDR1 reads MDHEN; CDR2 reads SYDVKM. The CDR3 region is CASSAPGQGWGVYGYTF. The DNA of the CDR3 is TGTGCCAGCAGTGCACCGGGACAGGGGTGGGGGGTATATGGCTACACCTTC.

The V and J genes are TRBV5-1 and TRBJ2-3, with 8 bases fitting TRBD2. V gave up 0 bases and J gave up 6 bases; unmatched junction bases: 9. Germline V CDR1 and CDR2: SGHRS, YFSETQ. This CDR3 has 16 residues. The CDR3 sequence is CASSLGVPGGLDTQYF. The DNA for the CDR3 is TGCGCCAGCAGCTTGGGGGTGCCGGGAGGGCTGGATACGCAGTATTTT.

The chain has TRBV4-3 and TRBJ1-1; maybe TRBD1 (5 bases). The CDR3 spans 13 residues. Between the trimmed V and J ends, which lost 6 bases and 1 base, there was a span of 9 bases. Germline assignment: CDR1 LGHNA and CDR2 YSLEER. The CDR3 sequence: CASRYGTNTEAFF. CDR3 nucleotides: TGCGCCAGCAGGTATGGGACGAACACTGAAGCTTTCTTT.

This clone was seen more than once but under ten times. Other DNA sequences in the same sample also yield this CDR3. J is TRBJ2-7 and V is TRBV5-1; the D is unclear. V shed 4 bases and J shed 1 base, with 3 bases lying between them. Germline loops: CDR1 SGHRS, CDR2 YFSETQ. The CDR3 has 11 residues. The CDR3 protein is CASSASYEQYF. As DNA, the CDR3 is TGCGCCAGCAGCGCGTCCTACGAGCAGTACTTC.

The rearrangement uses TRBV2 and TRBJ2-6, with 11 positions matching TRBD1. Germline V gene sequence: CDR1 SNHLY, CDR2 FYNNEI. CDR3 length: 15 residues. Losses at the gene ends were 8 bases for V and 1 base for J; bases not matched to a gene: 1. This CDR3 is CASGQGASGANVLTF. The CDR3 DNA follows: TGTGCCAGCGGACAGGGGGCGTCTGGGGCCAACGTCCTGACTTTC.

The genes are TRBV28 and TRBJ1-5, with 9 bases fitting TRBD1. The CDR3 length is 13 residues. Germline V CDR1 and CDR2: MDHEN, SYDVKM. J lost 7 bases, V lost 6 bases, and 4 bases had no gene match. The DNA of the CDR3 is TGTGCCAGCAGGGGGACAGGGAGGCAGCCCCAGCATTTT. Amino acids: CASRGTGRQPQHF.

J is TRBJ2-7 and V is TRBV18; either TRBD1 or TRBD2 may fit D (5 bases each). The germline CDR1 and CDR2 sequences are KGHSH and LQKENI. CDR3 length equals 16 residues. V lost 0 bases to trimming and J lost 4 bases, with 16 bases between them. Written as DNA, the CDR3 is TGTGCCAGCTCACCACCAGGGACCCGAGGGGTTTACGAGCAGTACTTC. The encoded protein is CASSPPGTRGVYEQYF.

This clone has only one observation. Other DNA sequences from this sample encode an identical CDR3 as well. The chain uses TRBV5-4 and TRBJ1-3; D unresolved. The CDR3 has 15 residues. Germline CDR1 is SGHNT and CDR2 is YYREEE (reference sequence). Between the trimmed V and J ends, which lost 0 bases and 0 bases, there was a span of 7 bases. The CDR3 DNA reads TGTGCCAGCAGCTTGGGGGGAGTCTCTGGAAACACCATATATTTT. Translated, it gives CASSLGGVSGNTIYF.

A remark on this clone: One end of the junction is discordant with germline, which a read error may explain. This chain connects TRBV5-4 to TRBJ2-5; D possibly matches TRBD1 or TRBD2 (5 bases each). This CDR3 is built from 15 residues. Germline CDR1 SGHNT, CDR2 YYREEE (reference sequence). CDR3 in amino acids: CASSLGTLAQGTQYF. CDR3 sequence (DNA): TGTGCCAGCAGTTTAGGGACCCTGGCGCAAGGGACCCAGTACTTC.

This clone has at least ten counts. This chain joins TRBV5-1 and TRBJ1-1; D gene unclear. Germline lookup yields CDR1 SGHRS and CDR2 YFSETQ. This CDR3 has 16 residues. V was clipped by 0 bases and J by 1 base, with 13 bases between them. The CDR3 DNA follows: TGCGCCAGCAGCTTGGCGATGGGTGGGCCGAACACTGAAGCTTTCTTT. Translation gives CASSLAMGGPNTEAFF.

The V call is TRBV18, the J call TRBJ2-2; TRBD1 agrees at 9 bases. With V trimmed by 3 bases and J by 7 bases, 6 bases remained unmatched. The CDR3 consists of 15 residues. The V gene's germline CDR1 is KGHSH and CDR2 LQKENI. CDR3 nucleotides: TGTGCCAGCTCACCTCGACAGGGGGAGAGCGGGGAGCTGTTTTTT. Residues: CASSPRQGESGELFF.

The V gene is TRBV11-1, the J gene TRBJ1-2; D is possibly TRBD1 (5 bases). V dropped 5 bases and J dropped 4 bases, with 14 bases sitting between them. Germline lookup yields CDR1 SGHAT and CDR2 FQDESV (reference sequence). The CDR3 sequence is 14 residues long. This CDR3 reads CASSPLDSPYGYTF. The CDR3 nucleotides are TGTGCCAGCAGCCCACTTGACAGTCCCTATGGCTACACCTTC.

The V gene is TRBV28, the J gene TRBJ2-7, with unresolved D. V was pared by 2 bases and J by 2 bases, with 7 bases between. CDR3 size: 13 residues. The germline CDR1 and CDR2 sequences are MDHEN and SYDVKM. The CDR3: CASSLPETYEQYF. CDR3 bases: TGTGCCAGCAGTTTACCAGAGACCTACGAGCAGTACTTC.

This rearrangement joins TRBV6-1 to TRBJ2-1; no definite D call. Trimming removed 9 bases from V and 0 bases from J, with 9 bases in between. The CDR3 runs to 13 residues. Germline V gene data show CDR1 as MNHNS and CDR2 as SASEGT. The CDR3 DNA reads TGTGCCAGTTTACCGAGCTCCTACAATGAGCAGTTCTTC. Encoded protein: CASLPSSYNEQFF.

This clone was seen only once. V gene TRBV5-1 combines with J gene TRBJ1-4; tentative D call: TRBD1 (5 bases). CDR3 length: 15 residues. The V gene's germline CDR1 is SGHRS and CDR2 YFSETQ. The V end was cut by 4 bases, the J end by 5 bases, with 15 bases between. CDR3 sequence (DNA): TGCGCCAGCAGCGTCGGGGCGGCGGGGAATGAAAAACTGTTTTTT. Protein: CASSVGAAGNEKLFF.

The chain is built from TRBV27 and TRBJ2-7; perhaps TRBD2 as D (6 bases). V lost 2 bases and J 3 bases, leaving 11 bases between the germline ends. The CDR3 sequence is 14 residues long. Germline V gene data show CDR1 as MNHEY and CDR2 as SMNVEV (reference sequence). The CDR3: CASSLSSGVYEQYF. CDR3 DNA sequence: TGTGCCAGCAGTTTAAGTTCGGGGGTCTACGAGCAGTACTTC.

This chain links TRBV5-3 with TRBJ1-1, with D possibly matching TRBD1 (5 bases). TRBV5-3 is marked as an open reading frame, function uncertain. V shed 4 bases and J shed 6 bases, with 37 bases lying between them. CDR3 length equals 21 residues. The CDR3 region is CARSPTSPSQSSRARGPEAFF. CDR3 DNA sequence: TGTGCCAGAAGCCCCACTTCCCCGTCTCAAAGTAGTAGGGCAAGGGGTCCTGAAGCTTTCTTT.

A remark on this clone: At the DNA level, this CDR3 is encoded by other sequences in the same sample as well. CDR3 sequence (DNA): TGTGCCAGCAGTTTTAGTAACACCGGGGAGCTGTTTTTT. Its translation is CASSFSNTGELFF. The chain links TRBV28 to TRBJ2-2; no definite D call. The CDR3 is 13 residues long. CDR1 is MDHEN and CDR2 is SYDVKM in the germline V gene. The germline V and J ends were trimmed by 3 bases and 2 bases, with 4 bases remaining between them.

The gene calls are TRBV25-1 and TRBJ2-3, with 11 bases that match TRBD2. Trimming at V came to 1 base and at J to 3 bases, leaving 9 bases not matched to a gene. Germline V lookup: CDR1 MGHDK, CDR2 SYGVNS. The CDR3 is 18 amino acids. This CDR3 is CASSESGLRLAGTDTQYF. The CDR3 DNA follows: TGTGCCAGCAGTGAATCGGGCTTAAGACTAGCGGGAACAGATACGCAGTATTTT.

The genes are TRBV6-1 and TRBJ2-2; either TRBD1 or TRBD2 may fit D (5 bases each). Trimming took 5 bases from V and 0 from J, leaving 10 bases between them. CDR1 is MNHNS and CDR2 is SASEGT in the germline V gene. This CDR3 region has 15 residues. CDR3 loop: CASSPRGPNTGELFF. CDR3 nucleotide sequence: TGTGCCAGCAGTCCCCGGGGCCCGAACACCGGGGAGCTGTTTTTT.

The rearrangement joins TRBV7-8 to TRBJ2-2; D is ambiguous. Deletions cut 5 bases from V and 7 bases from J, with 11 bases between. Germline CDR1 is SGHVS and CDR2 is FQNEAQ. This CDR3 comprises 13 residues. CDR3 sequence reads: CASSPRTNGELFF. The CDR3 DNA reads TGTGCCAGCAGCCCGAGAACTAACGGGGAGCTGTTTTTT. The whole variable domain, filled in from reference TRBV7-8 and TRBJ2-2, reads GAGVSQSPRYKVAKRGQDVALRCDPISGHVSLFWYQQALGQGPEFLTYFQNEAQLDKSGLPSDRFFAERPEGSVSTLKIQRTQQEDSAVYLCASSPRTNGELFFGEGSRLTVL.

The V and J genes are TRBV28 and TRBJ2-2; TRBD2 agrees at 11 bases. The germline CDR1 and CDR2 sequences are MDHEN and SYDVKM. The CDR3 runs to 18 residues. V shed 3 bases and J 0 bases; nucleotides not matched to a gene: 6. The DNA of the CDR3 is TGTGCCAGCAGTTTCTCCGGGACTAGCGGAGCGAACACCGGGGAGCTGTTTTTT. Its protein product is CASSFSGTSGANTGELFF.

The rearrangement links TRBV10-3 to TRBJ2-5, with D hard to call. Trimming removed 10 bases at V and 4 bases at J, with 13 bases between. CDR1 and CDR2 from the germline V gene are ENHRY and SYGVKD. This CDR3 is built from 12 residues. In DNA form, the CDR3 reads TGTGCCACCTATACCCCGGGAGAGACCCAGTACTTC. The encoded protein is CATYTPGETQYF.